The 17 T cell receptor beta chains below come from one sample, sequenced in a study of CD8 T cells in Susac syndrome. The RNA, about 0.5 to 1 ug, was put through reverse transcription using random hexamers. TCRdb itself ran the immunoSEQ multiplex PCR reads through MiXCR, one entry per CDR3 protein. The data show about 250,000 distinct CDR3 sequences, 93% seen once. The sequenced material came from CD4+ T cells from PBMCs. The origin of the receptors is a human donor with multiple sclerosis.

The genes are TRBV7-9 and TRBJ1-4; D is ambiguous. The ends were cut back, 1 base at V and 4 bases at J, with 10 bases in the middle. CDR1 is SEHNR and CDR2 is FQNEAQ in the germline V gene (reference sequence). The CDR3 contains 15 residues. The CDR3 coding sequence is TGTGCCAGCAGCTTAGGGGGTACTGGTAATGAAAAACTGTTTTTT. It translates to CASSLGGTGNEKLFF. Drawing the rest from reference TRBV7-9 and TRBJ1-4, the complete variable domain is DTGVSQNPRHKITKRGQNVTFRCDPISEHNRLYWYRQTLGQGPEFLTYFQNEAQLEKSRLLSDRFSAERPKGSFSTLEIQRTEQGDSAMYLCASSLGGTGNEKLFFGSGTQLSVL.

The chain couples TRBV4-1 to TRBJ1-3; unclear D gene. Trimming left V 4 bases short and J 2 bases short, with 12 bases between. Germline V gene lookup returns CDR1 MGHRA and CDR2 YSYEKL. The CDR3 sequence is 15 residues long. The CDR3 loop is CASSPRSGTGNTIYF. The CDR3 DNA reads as TGCGCCAGCAGCCCCCGGTCCGGGACTGGAAACACCATATATTTT.

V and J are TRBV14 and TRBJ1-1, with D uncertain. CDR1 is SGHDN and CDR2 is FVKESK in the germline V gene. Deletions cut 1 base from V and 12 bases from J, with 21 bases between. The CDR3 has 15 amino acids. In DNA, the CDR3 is TGTGCCAGCAGCCAAGCGGGAGTTCCGCGGGAGAGAACTTTCTTT. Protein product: CASSQAGVPRERTFF.

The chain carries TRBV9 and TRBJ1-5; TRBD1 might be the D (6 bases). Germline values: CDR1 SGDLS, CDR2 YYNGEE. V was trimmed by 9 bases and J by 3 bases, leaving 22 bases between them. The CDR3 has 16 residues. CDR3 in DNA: TGTGCCATCTTGATCGAACAGGGTTACAACAATCAGCCCCAGCATTTT. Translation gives CAILIEQGYNNQPQHF.

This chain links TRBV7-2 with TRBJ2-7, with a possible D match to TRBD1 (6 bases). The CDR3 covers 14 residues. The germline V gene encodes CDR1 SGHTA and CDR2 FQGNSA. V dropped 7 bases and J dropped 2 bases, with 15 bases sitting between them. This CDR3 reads CASTSNRAAYEQYF. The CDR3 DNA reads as TGTGCCAGCACCTCTAACAGGGCCGCCTACGAGCAGTACTTC.

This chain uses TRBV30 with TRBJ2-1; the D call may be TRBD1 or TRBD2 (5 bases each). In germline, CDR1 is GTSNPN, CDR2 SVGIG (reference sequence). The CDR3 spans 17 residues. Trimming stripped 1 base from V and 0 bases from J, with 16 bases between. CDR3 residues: CAWSESRGGLSYNEQFF. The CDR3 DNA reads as TGTGCCTGGAGTGAATCGAGGGGTGGTCTCTCCTACAATGAGCAGTTCTTC.

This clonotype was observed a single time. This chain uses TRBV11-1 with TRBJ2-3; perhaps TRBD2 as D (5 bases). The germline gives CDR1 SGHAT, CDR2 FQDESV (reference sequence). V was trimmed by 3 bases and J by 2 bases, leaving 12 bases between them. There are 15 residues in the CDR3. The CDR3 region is CASSFTGIFTDTQYF. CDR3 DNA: TGTGCCAGCAGCTTTACCGGGATCTTCACAGATACGCAGTATTTT.

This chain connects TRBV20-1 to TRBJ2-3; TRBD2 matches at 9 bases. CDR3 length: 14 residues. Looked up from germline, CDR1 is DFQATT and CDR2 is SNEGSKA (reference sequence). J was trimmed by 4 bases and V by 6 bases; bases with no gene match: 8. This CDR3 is CSAPSGGRSDTQYF. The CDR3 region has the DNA TGCAGTGCCCCCAGCGGGGGGCGGTCAGATACGCAGTATTTT.

CDR3 DNA sequence: TGTGCCAGCATCCGGGGGCAAGAGGGCAATGAGCAGTTCTTC. Protein: CASIRGQEGNEQFF. The V and J genes are TRBV2 and TRBJ2-1, with D perhaps assigned TRBD1 or TRBD2 (6 bases each). V lost 7 bases to trimming and J lost 6 bases, with 16 bases between them. CDR3 size: 14 residues. Germline V lookup: CDR1 SNHLY, CDR2 FYNNEI.

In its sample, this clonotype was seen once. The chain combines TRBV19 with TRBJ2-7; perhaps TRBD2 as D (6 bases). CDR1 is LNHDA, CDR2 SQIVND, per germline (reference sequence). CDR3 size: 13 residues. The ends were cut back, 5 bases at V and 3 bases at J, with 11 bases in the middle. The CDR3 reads CASSAGRDYEQYF. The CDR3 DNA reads TGTGCCAGTAGTGCCGGGAGAGACTACGAGCAGTACTTC.

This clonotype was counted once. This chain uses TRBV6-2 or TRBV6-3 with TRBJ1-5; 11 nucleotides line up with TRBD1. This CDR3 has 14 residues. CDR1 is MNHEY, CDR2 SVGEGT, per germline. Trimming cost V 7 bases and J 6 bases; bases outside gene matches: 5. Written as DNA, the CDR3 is TGTGCCAGCACTTGGACAGGGGGCACTCAGCCCCAGCATTTT. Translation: CASTWTGGTQPQHF.

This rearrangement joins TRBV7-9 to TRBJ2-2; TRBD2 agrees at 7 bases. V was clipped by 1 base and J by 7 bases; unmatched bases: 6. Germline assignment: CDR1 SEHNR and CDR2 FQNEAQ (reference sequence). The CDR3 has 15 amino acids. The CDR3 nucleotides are TGTGCCAGCAGCTTAGTTGAGCGGGGCAACGGGGAGCTGTTTTTT. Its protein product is CASSLVERGNGELFF.

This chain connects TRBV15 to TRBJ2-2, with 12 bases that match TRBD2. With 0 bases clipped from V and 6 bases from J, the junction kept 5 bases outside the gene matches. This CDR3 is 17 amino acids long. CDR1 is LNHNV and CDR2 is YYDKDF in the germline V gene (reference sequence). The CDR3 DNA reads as TGTGCCACCAGCAGAGATCGTCTAGCGGGAGGGCCCGGGGAGCTGTTTTTT. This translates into CATSRDRLAGGPGELFF.

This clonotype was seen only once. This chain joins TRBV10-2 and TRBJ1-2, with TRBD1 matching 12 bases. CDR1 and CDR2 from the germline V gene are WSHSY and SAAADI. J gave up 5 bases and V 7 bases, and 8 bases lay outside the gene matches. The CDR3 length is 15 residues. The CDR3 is CASIPGTGGGYGYTF. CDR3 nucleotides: TGCGCCAGCATACCCGGGACAGGGGGCGGTTATGGCTACACCTTC.

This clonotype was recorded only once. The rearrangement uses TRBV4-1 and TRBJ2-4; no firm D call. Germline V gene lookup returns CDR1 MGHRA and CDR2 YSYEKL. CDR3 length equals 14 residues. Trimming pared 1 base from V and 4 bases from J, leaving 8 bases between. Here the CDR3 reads CASSQVASKNIQYF. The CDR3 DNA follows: TGCGCCAGCAGCCAAGTGGCGAGTAAAAACATTCAGTACTTC.

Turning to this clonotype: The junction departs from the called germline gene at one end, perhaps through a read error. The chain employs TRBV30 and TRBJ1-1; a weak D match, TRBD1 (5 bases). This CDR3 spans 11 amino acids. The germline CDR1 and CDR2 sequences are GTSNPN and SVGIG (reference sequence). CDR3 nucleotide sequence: TGTGCCTGGAGTGTTAACCAACAGGCCCTCTTT. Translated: CAWSVNQQALF.

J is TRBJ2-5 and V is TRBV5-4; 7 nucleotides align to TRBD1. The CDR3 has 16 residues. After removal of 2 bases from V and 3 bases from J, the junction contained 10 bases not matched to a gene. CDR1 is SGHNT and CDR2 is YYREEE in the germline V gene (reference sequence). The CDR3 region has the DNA TGTGCCAGCAGCTTAGATTTAAGTGGGACAGAAGAGACCCAGTACTTC. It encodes CASSLDLSGTEETQYF.